This TCR beta chain was documented in a study of T cells after yellow fever vaccination (dated by TCRdb to about 2019). With respect to the entire study: The SMART-Seq v4 Ultra Low Input RNA kit was used to prepare libraries from fractions with low cell numbers. Two healthy male donors, one aged 18 to 30 and one aged 30 to 39 years, were included in the cohort. Blood was drawn at multiple timepoints before and after primary and secondary immunization, with bulk PBMC replicates and cell subsets isolated. To follow T-cell clones before and after primary and booster YFV17D yellow fever vaccination, bulk TCR alpha and beta repertoires were sequenced over time.

The germline V gene specifies MNHEY as CDR1 and SVGAGI as CDR2. V loses 0 bases, J loses 5 bases, and the germline ends lie 14 bases apart. Its CDR3 holds 15 amino acids, cysteine through phenylalanine. The sequence is cut down to CDR3 DNA, 45 bases in frame from base 1. Reading the label with the study, this specimen's treatment or condition is: live attenuated yellow fever vaccine strain. At every blood-draw timepoint, two biological replicates of bulk PBMCs were collected. A standard Ficoll-Paque protocol was used to isolate PBMCs from peripheral blood. TriZol was used to extract RNA from bulk PBMCs, CD4 and CD8 fractions, and dextramer-positive and dextramer-negative fractions. The full study reports these points: Computational filtering was needed because FACS-sorted repertoires could contain abundant contaminating clonotypes from the bulk population. Compared with the primary T-cell response, the secondary T-cell response was faster but weaker, reaching its peak on day 5 rather than on day 15. Because only a couple of donors were included in the study, the extent to which the findings can be generalized is limited. Most clones expanded after primary vaccination were re-detected after the booster (about 96% of CD4 and around nine tenths of CD8), suggesting broad memory maintenance. A small fraction of clonotypes showed up in both the CD4 and CD8 compartments, probably as a result of convergent recombination.

In regard to this clonotype: It lacks a known antigen. No much larger clone is present one base from it, and per-base qualities are unavailable.

TCR cDNA was synthesized by 5'RACE template switching, which introduced a universal primer site and unique molecular identifiers. cDNA synthesis was primed from both the TCR alpha and TCR beta constant segments. Two PCR steps were used to amplify libraries, with sample barcodes and sequencing adapters being added in the second step. Sequencing of libraries was performed on Illumina HiSeq 2500 (2x100 bp) or NovaSeq (2x150 bp). Turning to the authors' computational methods: MIGEC handled demultiplexing of reads and collapsing into UMI consensus sequences, while MiXCR performed V(D)J alignment. Clonotypes responding to the vaccine were identified with edgeR on replicate PBMC samples, with the criteria of FDR below 0.01 and a log2 fold change above 5 up to day 15. Each bulk clonotype was labeled CD4 or CD8 based on which sequenced repertoire, CD4 or CD8, contained the clonotype at higher abundance. TCRdb handled the public reads itself, with Q25 trimming in fastp and clone calling in MiXCR, and kept productive beta chains. A single entry per CDR3 protein holds the most common genes and DNA from its merged rows. TCRdb's processing, not the authors', yielded these V and J calls. This sample has some 400,000 distinct CDR3 sequences in its table, and approximately 6% of those were observed once. The top ten clonotypes cover approximately 16% of the sample.

The chain was built from TRBV6-5 and TRBJ2-7; the D gene may be TRBD1 or TRBD2, since each aligns over 5 bases. This clonotype originated in a man aged 30 to 39 who received the YFV17D yellow fever vaccine. The sample was PBMCs, taken 5 days after the yellow fever booster vaccination. The bases are TGTGCCAGCAGTTACTCGTCGGGACCGCTGGACGAGCAGTACTTC. It is translated as CASSYSSGPLDEQYF.